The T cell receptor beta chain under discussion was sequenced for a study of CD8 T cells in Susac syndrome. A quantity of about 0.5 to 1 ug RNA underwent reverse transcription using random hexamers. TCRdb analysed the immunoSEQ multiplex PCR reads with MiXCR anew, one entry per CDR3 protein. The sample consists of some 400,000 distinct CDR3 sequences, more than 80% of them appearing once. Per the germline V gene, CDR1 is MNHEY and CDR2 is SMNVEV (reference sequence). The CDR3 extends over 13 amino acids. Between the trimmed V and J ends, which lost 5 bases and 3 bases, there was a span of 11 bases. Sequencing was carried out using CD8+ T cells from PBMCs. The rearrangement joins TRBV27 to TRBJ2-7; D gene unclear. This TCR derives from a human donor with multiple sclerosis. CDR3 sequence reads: CASSHGPYYEQYF. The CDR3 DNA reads TGTGCCAGCAGTCATGGGCCGTACTACGAGCAGTACTTC.